Listed below are T cell receptor beta chains from one sample, sequenced in a study of beta chain features in type 1 diabetes. Generated by immunoSEQ multiplex PCR, the TCRdb table keeps only in-frame clones and is missing some. The sample holds about 270,000 clones; roughly an eighth are singletons and the top ten take more than 0.015%. Specimen: naive CD4+ T cells from blood. The receptors here all came from a man aged 25 to 40 with type 1 diabetes. The CDR3 runs from the conserved cysteine through the conserved F or W. The D gene is left open where the match is weak. The listing skips clone size in some rows; elsewhere it reads once, few, many or a size class.

clone_size d_call j_call v_call cdr3_aa cdr3_nt
few TRBD2 TRBJ2-5 TRBV29-1 CSVAGLEETQYF TGCAGCGTCGCGGGACTAGAAGAGACCCAGTACTTC
few . TRBJ2-1 TRBV30 CAWMGVQDEQFF TGTGCCTGGATGGGAGTTCAGGATGAGCAGTTCTTC
few TRBD1 TRBJ2-6 TRBV10-3 CAISESTGSSGANVLTF TGTGCCATCAGTGAGTCGACAGGGTCCTCTGGGGCCAACGTCCTGACTTTC
few . TRBJ2-7 TRBV30 CAWSPAGGAGYEQYF TGTGCCTGGAGTCCCGCGGGCGGGGCGGGCTACGAGCAGTACTTC
. . TRBJ2-3 TRBV5-1 CASSLAQDTQYF TGCGCCAGCAGCTTGGCCCAAGATACGCAGTATTTT
. . TRBJ2-1 TRBV5-1 CASSLNRDNEQFF TGCGCCAGCAGCTTAAACAGGGACAATGAGCAGTTCTTC
. . TRBJ2-7 TRBV2 CASSFGQTYEQYF TGTGCCAGCAGCTTCGGACAGACCTACGAGCAGTACTTC
few . TRBJ1-5 TRBV30 CAWSVTSAGVRESNQPQHF TGTGCCTGGAGTGTAACTAGCGCCGGAGTAAGGGAAAGCAATCAGCCCCAGCATTTT
few TRBD1 TRBJ2-1 TRBV29-1 CSLRGPSSYNEQFF TGCAGCCTCAGGGGGCCGAGCTCCTACAATGAGCAGTTCTTC
. . TRBJ2-2 TRBV7-2 CASSSRIPGVSRELFF TGTGCCAGCAGCTCAAGAATCCCGGGAGTTTCCCGGGAGCTGTTTTTT
. . TRBJ2-1 TRBV10-3 CAISETGPGEQFF TGTGCCATCAGTGAGACAGGCCCTGGTGAGCAGTTCTTC
few TRBD2 TRBJ2-1 TRBV25-1 CASSDPSRTSGRYNEQFF TGTGCCAGCAGTGACCCCTCCCGGACTAGCGGGAGGTACAATGAGCAGTTCTTC
few . TRBJ2-4 TRBV15 CATSRGAVTSKNIQYF TGTGCCACCAGCAGAGGGGCAGTCACTTCCAAAAACATTCAGTACTTC
. . TRBJ2-1 TRBV27 CASALQVGSNEQFF TGTGCCAGCGCCTTACAGGTGGGGTCCAATGAGCAGTTCTTC
. . TRBJ2-2 TRBV9 CASSGLNTGELFF TGTGCCAGCAGCGGACTTAACACCGGGGAGCTGTTTTTT
. . TRBJ2-7 TRBV7-9 CASSLIGEQYF TGTGCCAGCAGCTTGATCGGCGAGCAGTACTTC
few TRBD1 TRBJ2-1 TRBV7-9 CASPRDSSYNEQFF TGTGCCAGCCCCCGGGACAGCTCCTACAATGAGCAGTTCTTC
few TRBD1 TRBJ1-2 TRBV28 CASSSWTGDGYTF TGTGCCAGCAGTTCTTGGACAGGGGATGGCTACACCTTC
few . TRBJ2-1 TRBV28 CASSLRQRSYNEQFF TGTGCCAGCAGTTTGCGGCAGCGCTCCTACAATGAGCAGTTCTTC
. TRBD1 TRBJ2-7 TRBV7-7 CASSSDRGEEQYF TGTGCTAGCAGCTCGGACAGGGGTGAAGAGCAGTACTTC
. . TRBJ1-1 TRBV14 CASSQDGSFEAFF TGTGCCAGCAGCCAAGATGGCTCGTTTGAAGCTTTCTTT
. TRBD2 TRBJ2-7 TRBV19 CASTATSGSVDEQYF TGTGCCAGTACCGCGACTAGCGGGAGTGTCGACGAGCAGTACTTC
. . TRBJ1-5 TRBV2 CASSEEGGQPQHF TGTGCCAGCAGTGAGGAGGGCGGTCAGCCCCAGCATTTT
. TRBD2 TRBJ2-1 TRBV28 CASSGLAGGYNEQFF TGTGCCAGTTCGGGACTAGCGGGAGGATACAATGAGCAGTTCTTC
. . TRBJ1-4 TRBV5-4 CASTVGGRENEKLFF TGTGCCAGCACCGTCGGCGGCAGGGAAAATGAAAAACTGTTTTTT
. . TRBJ2-1 TRBV28 CASRLGPHDEQFF TGTGCCAGCAGACTAGGTCCTCATGATGAGCAGTTCTTC
. TRBD2 TRBJ2-5 TRBV7-9 CASSSGLAGVFGETQYF TGTGCCAGCAGCTCCGGACTAGCGGGAGTCTTTGGAGAGACCCAGTACTTC
once TRBD2 TRBJ2-1 TRBV29-1 CSVEDGRASSYNEQFF TGCAGCGTTGAAGATGGGAGGGCGTCCTCCTACAATGAGCAGTTCTTC
few . TRBJ2-3 TRBV4-2 CASSRVTDTQYF TGTGCCAGCAGCCGAGTCACAGATACGCAGTATTTT
few . TRBJ1-2 TRBV10-3 CAISETDGYTF TGTGCCATCAGTGAGACGGATGGCTACACCTTC
. TRBD2 TRBJ2-1 TRBV6-1 CACLPGTSGSWEQFF TGTGCCTGCCTCCCCGGGACTAGCGGGAGTTGGGAGCAGTTCTTC
few . TRBJ1-1 TRBV28 CASSLEDTEAFF TGTGCCAGCAGTTTGGAGGACACTGAAGCTTTCTTT
. . TRBJ1-5 TRBV6-6 CASGEGVGNQPQHF TGTGCCAGCGGAGAGGGGGTTGGAAATCAGCCCCAGCATTTT
. . TRBJ2-7 TRBV29-1 CSAGEWGNEQYF TGCAGCGCCGGGGAATGGGGAAACGAGCAGTACTTC
. . TRBJ1-1 TRBV11-2 CASSSRGGNTEAFF TGTGCCAGCAGCTCTAGGGGCGGGAACACTGAAGCTTTCTTT
few TRBD1 TRBJ2-3 TRBV5-1 CASSHLRDRVTDTQYF TGCGCCAGCAGCCACCTCCGGGACAGGGTAACAGATACGCAGTATTTT
few . TRBJ2-7 TRBV7-2 CASSLGVTVYEQYF TGTGCCAGCAGCTTAGGGGTGACAGTCTACGAGCAGTACTTC
. TRBD1 TRBJ1-1 TRBV4-1 CASSHLGQGTEAFF TGCGCCAGCAGCCATCTCGGACAGGGCACTGAAGCTTTCTTT
. TRBD2 TRBJ2-1 TRBV5-1 CASSNLAGSYNEQFF TGCGCCAGCAGCAATCTAGCGGGATCCTACAATGAGCAGTTCTTC
. . TRBJ1-1 TRBV6-1 CASRDRQSTEAFF TGTGCCAGCAGGGATCGACAGAGCACTGAAGCTTTCTTT
. . TRBJ2-5 TRBV30 CAWSMGGVLKTQYF TGTGCCTGGAGTATGGGGGGTGTCTTGAAGACCCAGTACTTC
few . TRBJ2-3 TRBV29-1 CSVAGRWTDTQYF TGCAGCGTCGCGGGACGGTGGACAGATACGCAGTATTTT
few TRBD2 TRBJ2-4 TRBV4-1 CASSQVYDSGAEHF TGCGCCAGCAGCCAAGTGTATGATAGCGGGGCCGAGCACTTC
. TRBD1 TRBJ2-2 TRBV7-2 CASRKTGTGELFF TGTGCCAGCAGAAAGACAGGGACCGGGGAGCTGTTTTTT
few TRBD1 TRBJ2-5 TRBV6-5 CASSYAGTGRETQYF TGTGCCAGCAGTTACGCCGGGACAGGGAGGGAGACCCAGTACTTC
few . TRBJ2-7 TRBV30 CAWSRGFSYEQYF TGTGCCTGGAGTAGGGGATTCTCCTACGAGCAGTACTTC
few . TRBJ1-2 TRBV20-1 CSAQVNYGYTF TGCAGTGCTCAGGTCAACTATGGCTACACCTTC
few . TRBJ1-5 TRBV5-6 CASSHLRGESNQPQHF TGTGCCAGCAGCCACCTTCGGGGGGAGAGCAATCAGCCCCAGCATTTT
. TRBD1 TRBJ2-1 TRBV7-2 CATRTGGVSSYNEQFF TGTGCCACCCGTACAGGGGGCGTTAGCTCCTACAATGAGCAGTTCTTC
few TRBD2 TRBJ2-7 TRBV7-8 CASSPRGTASGAYEQYF TGTGCCAGCAGCCCCCGGGGGACGGCTAGCGGAGCCTACGAGCAGTACTTC
. TRBD1 TRBJ2-5 TRBV15 CATSRDFPPRDRGKETQYF TGTGCCACCAGCAGAGATTTTCCCCCCCGCGACAGGGGCAAAGAGACCCAGTACTTC
. TRBD2 TRBJ2-5 TRBV7-2 CASTLPLAGVSGKTQYF TGTGCCAGCACCCTCCCTCTAGCGGGAGTTTCGGGGAAGACCCAGTACTTC
. . TRBJ1-1 TRBV7-2 CASSVTGTTEAFF TGTGCCAGCAGCGTTACAGGCACCACTGAAGCTTTCTTT
. TRBD1 TRBJ1-2 TRBV25-1 CASRGTAINYGYTF TGTGCCAGCAGGGGGACAGCGATTAACTATGGCTACACCTTC
few . TRBJ2-5 TRBV2 CASSESPGSKETQYF TGTGCCAGCAGTGAATCGCCAGGGTCCAAAGAGACCCAGTACTTC